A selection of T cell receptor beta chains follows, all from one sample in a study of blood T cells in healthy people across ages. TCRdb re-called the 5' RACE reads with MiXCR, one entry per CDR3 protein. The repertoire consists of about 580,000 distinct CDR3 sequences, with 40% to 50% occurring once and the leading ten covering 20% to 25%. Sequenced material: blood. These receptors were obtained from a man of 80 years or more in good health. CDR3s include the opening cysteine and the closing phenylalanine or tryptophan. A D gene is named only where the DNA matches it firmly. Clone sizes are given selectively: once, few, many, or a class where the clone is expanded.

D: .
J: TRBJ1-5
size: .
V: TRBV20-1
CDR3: CSARALTGWFEQPQHF
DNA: TGCAGTGCTAGAGCCCTAACAGGGTGGTTTGAACAGCCCCAGCATTTT

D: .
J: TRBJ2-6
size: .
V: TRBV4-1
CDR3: CASSQVLGSSGANVLTF
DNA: TGCGCCAGCAGCCAAGTACTCGGGAGCTCTGGGGCCAACGTCCTGACTTTC

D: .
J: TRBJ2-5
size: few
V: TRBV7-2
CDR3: CASSILRGEETQYF
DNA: TGTGCCAGCAGCATCCTCAGGGGGGAAGAGACCCAGTACTTC

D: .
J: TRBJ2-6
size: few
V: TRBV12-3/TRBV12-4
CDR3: CASRPSGSGANVLTF
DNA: TGTGCCAGCAGGCCGTCCGGATCTGGGGCCAACGTCCTGACTTTC

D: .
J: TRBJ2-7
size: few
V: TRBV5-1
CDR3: CASSLVGTRSPYEQYF
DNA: TGCGCCAGCAGCTTGGTAGGGACACGATCACCCTACGAGCAGTACTTC

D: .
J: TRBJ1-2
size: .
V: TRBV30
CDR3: CAWSVTTRTYGYTF
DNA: TGCGCCTGGAGTGTAACGACACGGACCTATGGCTACACCTTC

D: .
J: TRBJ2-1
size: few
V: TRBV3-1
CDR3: CASSHGGRDEQFF
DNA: TGTGCCAGCAGCCACGGAGGACGGGATGAGCAGTTCTTC

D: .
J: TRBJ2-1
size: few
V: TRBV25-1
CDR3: CASSELLASGFQFF
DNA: TGTGCCAGCAGTGAATTACTGGCCTCAGGGTTTCAGTTCTTC

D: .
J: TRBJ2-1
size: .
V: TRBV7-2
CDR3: CASSIGPPSSYNEQFF
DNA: TGTGCCAGCAGCATCGGACCGCCGAGCTCCTACAATGAGCAGTTCTTC

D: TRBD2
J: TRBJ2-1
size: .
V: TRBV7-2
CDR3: CAGSLAGSYNEQFF
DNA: TGTGCCGGCAGCTTAGCGGGGTCTTACAATGAGCAATTCTTC

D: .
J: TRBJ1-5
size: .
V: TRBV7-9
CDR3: CASSLGVQPQHF
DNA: TGTGCCAGCAGCTTAGGAGTTCAGCCCCAGCATTTT

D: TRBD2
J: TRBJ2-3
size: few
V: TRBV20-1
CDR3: CSAQDSLAGGGDTQYF
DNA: TGCAGTGCTCAGGATTCTCTAGCGGGGGGCGGAGATACGCAGTATTTT

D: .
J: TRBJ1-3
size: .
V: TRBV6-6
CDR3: CASSAGAAGNTIYF
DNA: TGTGCCAGCAGCGCAGGGGCAGCTGGAAACACCATATATTTT

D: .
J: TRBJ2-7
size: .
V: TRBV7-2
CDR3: CASSLVYLGVLGSYEQYF
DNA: TGTGCCAGCAGCTTAGTATATTTGGGGGTTTTGGGCTCCTACGAGCAGTACTTC

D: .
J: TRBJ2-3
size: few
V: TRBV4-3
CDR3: CASSQDPRLADTQYF
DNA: TGCGCCAGCAGCCAAGACCCACGGCTGGCAGATACGCAGTATTTT

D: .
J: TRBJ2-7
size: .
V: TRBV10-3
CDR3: CAISEPGGEGSYEQYF
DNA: TGTGCCATCAGTGAGCCCGGCGGGGAAGGCTCCTACGAGCAGTACTTC

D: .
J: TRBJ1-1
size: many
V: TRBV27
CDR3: CASSPTIQGVTEAFF
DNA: TGTGCCAGCAGTCCGACAATACAGGGTGTGACTGAAGCTTTCTTT

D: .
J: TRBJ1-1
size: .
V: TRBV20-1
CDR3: CSARDRRMNTEAFF
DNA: TGCAGTGCTAGAGACAGGAGGATGAACACTGAAGCTTTCTTT

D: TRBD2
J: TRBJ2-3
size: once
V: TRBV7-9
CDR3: CASSSRRASGGQPSTDTQYF
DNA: TGTGCCAGCAGCTCCCGGAGGGCTAGCGGGGGCCAGCCTAGCACAGATACGCAGTATTTT

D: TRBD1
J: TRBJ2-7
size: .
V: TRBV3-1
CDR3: CASSQARTGSREQYF
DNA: TGTGCCAGCAGCCAGGCTCGGACAGGGTCGCGTGAGCAGTACTTC

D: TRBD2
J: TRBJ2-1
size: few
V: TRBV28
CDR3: CASSTPGTSYNEQFF
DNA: TGTGCCAGCTCAACTCCGGGGACTAGTTACAATGAGCAGTTCTTC

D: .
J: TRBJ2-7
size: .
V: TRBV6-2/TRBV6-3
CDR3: CASNGPASYEQYF
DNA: TGTGCCAGCAACGGCCCAGCGTCCTACGAGCAGTACTTC